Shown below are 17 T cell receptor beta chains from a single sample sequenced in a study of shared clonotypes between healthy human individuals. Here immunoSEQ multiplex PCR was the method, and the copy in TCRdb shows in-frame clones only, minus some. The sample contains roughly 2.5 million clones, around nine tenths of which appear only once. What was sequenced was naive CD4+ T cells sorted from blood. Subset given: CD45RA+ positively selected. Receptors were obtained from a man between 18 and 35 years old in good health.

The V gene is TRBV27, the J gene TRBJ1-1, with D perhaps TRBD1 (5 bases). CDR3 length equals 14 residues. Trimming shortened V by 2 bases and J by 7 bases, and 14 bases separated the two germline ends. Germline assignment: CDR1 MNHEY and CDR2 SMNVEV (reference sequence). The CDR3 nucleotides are TGTGCCAGCAGTTTAGCCCAGGGATGGGGTGAAGCTTTCTTT. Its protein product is CASSLAQGWGEAFF.

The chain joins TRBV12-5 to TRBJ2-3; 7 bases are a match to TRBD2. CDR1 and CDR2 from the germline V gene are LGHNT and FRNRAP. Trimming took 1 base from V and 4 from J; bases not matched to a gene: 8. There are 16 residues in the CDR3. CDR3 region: CASGLERPGGADTQYF. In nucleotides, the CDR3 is TGTGCTAGTGGTTTGGAACGACCGGGAGGAGCAGATACGCAGTATTTT.

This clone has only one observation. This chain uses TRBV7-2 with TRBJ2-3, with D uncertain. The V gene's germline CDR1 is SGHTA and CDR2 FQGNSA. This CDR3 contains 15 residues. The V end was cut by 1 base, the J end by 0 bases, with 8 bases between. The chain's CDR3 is CASSLVSSSTDTQYF. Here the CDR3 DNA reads TGTGCCAGCAGCTTAGTTTCATCGAGCACAGATACGCAGTATTTT.

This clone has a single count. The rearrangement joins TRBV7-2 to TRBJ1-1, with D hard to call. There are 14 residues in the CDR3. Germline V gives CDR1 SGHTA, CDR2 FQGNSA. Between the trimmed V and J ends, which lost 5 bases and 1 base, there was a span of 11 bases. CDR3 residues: CASSPRRGNTEAFF. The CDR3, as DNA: TGTGCCAGCAGCCCGCGCCGGGGGAACACTGAAGCTTTCTTT.

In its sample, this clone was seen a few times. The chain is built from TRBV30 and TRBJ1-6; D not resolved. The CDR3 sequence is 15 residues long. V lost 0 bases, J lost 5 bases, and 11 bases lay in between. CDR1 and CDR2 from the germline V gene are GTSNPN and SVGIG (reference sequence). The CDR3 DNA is TGTGCCTGGAGTGTACGGCGGCAGAATAATTCACCCCTCCACTTT. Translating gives CAWSVRRQNNSPLHF.

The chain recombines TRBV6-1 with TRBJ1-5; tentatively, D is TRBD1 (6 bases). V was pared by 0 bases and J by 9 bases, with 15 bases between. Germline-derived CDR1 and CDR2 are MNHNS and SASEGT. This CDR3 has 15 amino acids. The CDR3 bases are TGTGCCAGCAGTGAAGCGGGCATAGGGGGTCGGCCCCAGCATTTT. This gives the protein CASSEAGIGGRPQHF.

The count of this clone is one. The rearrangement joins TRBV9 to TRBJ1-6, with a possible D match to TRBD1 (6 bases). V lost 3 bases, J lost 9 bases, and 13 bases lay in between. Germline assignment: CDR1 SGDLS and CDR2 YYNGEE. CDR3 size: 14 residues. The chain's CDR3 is CASSESGVPSPLHF. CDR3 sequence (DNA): TGTGCCAGCAGCGAGTCAGGGGTTCCTTCACCCCTCCACTTT.

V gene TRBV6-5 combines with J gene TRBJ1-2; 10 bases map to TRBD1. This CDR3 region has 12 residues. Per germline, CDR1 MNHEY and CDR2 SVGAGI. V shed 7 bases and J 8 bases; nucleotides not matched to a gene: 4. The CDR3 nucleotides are TGTGCCAGCACCTTGACAGGGGGCGGCTACACCTTC. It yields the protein CASTLTGGGYTF.

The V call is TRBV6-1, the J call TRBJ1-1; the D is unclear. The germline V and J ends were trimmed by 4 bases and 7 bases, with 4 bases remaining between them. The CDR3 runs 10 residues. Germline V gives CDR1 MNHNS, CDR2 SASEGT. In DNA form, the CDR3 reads TGTGCCAGCAGTGTTATTGAAGCTTTCTTT. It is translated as CASSVIEAFF.

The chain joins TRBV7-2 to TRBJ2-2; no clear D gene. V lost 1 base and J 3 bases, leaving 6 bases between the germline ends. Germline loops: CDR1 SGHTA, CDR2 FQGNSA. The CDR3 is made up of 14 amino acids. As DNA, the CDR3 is TGTGCCAGCAGCTTAGTCCTTTACACCGGGGAGCTGTTTTTT. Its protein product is CASSLVLYTGELFF.

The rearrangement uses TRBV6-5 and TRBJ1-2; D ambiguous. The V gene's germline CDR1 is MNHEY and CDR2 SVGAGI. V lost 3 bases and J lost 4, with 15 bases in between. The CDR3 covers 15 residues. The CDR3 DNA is TGTGCCAGCAGTTATTCAACCCAGCTTTCCTATGGCTACACCTTC. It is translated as CASSYSTQLSYGYTF.

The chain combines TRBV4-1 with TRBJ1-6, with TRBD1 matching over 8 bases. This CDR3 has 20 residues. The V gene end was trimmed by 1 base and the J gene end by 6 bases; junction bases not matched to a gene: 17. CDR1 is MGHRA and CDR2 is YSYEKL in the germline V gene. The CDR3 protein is CASSQGIFGLQGASNSPLHF. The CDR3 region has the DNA TGCGCCAGCAGCCAAGGGATTTTTGGTTTGCAGGGGGCCAGTAATTCACCCCTCCACTTT.

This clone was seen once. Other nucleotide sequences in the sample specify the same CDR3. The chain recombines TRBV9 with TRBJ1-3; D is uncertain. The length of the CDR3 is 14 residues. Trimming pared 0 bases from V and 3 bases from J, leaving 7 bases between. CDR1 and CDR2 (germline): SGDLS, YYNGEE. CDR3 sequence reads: CASSVGTVGNTIYF. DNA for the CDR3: TGTGCCAGCAGCGTAGGGACTGTTGGAAACACCATATATTTT.

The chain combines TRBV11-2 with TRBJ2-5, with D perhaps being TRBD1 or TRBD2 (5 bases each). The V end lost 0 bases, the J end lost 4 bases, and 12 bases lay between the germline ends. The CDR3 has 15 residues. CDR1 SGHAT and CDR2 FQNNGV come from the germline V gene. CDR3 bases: TGTGCCAGCAGCTTAGATCATCCAGGGACAGAGACCCAGTACTTC. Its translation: CASSLDHPGTETQYF.

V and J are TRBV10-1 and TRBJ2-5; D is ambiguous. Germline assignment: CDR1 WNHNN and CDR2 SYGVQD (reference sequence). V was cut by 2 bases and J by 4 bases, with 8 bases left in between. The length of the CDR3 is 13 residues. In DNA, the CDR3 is TGCGCCAGCAGTGAGAGTCGTGGAGAGACCCAGTACTTC. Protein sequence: CASSESRGETQYF.

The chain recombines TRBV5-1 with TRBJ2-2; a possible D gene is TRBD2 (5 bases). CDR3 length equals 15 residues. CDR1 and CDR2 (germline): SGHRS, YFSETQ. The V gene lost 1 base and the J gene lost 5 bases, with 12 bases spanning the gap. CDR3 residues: CASSLWQEVTGELFF. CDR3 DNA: TGCGCCAGCAGCTTGTGGCAGGAGGTGACCGGGGAGCTGTTTTTT.

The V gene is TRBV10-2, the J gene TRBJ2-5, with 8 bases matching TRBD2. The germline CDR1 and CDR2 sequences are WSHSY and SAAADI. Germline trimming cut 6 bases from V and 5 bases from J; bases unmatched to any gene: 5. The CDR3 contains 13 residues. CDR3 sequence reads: CASRETSVETQYF. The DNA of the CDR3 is TGCGCCAGCAGAGAGACTAGCGTGGAGACCCAGTACTTC.